The clone carrying this T cell receptor beta chain was detected only once. Its antigen remains unidentified. Sequencing used immunoSEQ multiplex PCR; TCRdb keeps in-frame clones, though not all of them. Among 2 million to 3 million clones listed, more than 85% were seen once. Germline-derived CDR1 and CDR2 are MNHEY and SMNVEV (reference sequence). J gave up 0 bases and V 3 bases, and 5 bases lay outside the gene matches. The CDR3 covers 15 residues. The data were taken from a study of shared clonotypes between healthy human individuals. Study-wide results and limits: The expectation was that sequencing depth would affect clonotype sharing among donors.

The TCR comes from a man aged 18 to 30 in good health. Some clones in this sample may be carry-over from other donors' samples. This rearrangement joins TRBV27 to TRBJ2-7; 7 nucleotides line up with TRBD2. Material: naive CD4+ T cells from PBMCs. Subset described: CD45RA+ positively selected. Here the CDR3 reads CASSLGGGASYEQYF. The CDR3 DNA reads TGTGCCAGCAGTTTGGGGGGGGGAGCCTCCTACGAGCAGTACTTC.